The sequence of this T cell receptor beta chain was determined in a study of human T cells and chemical hapten exposure. Time point in this sample: patch test 3, about 24 weeks after DPC sensitization. Treatment denoted: therapeutic diphenylcyclopropenone sensitization with weekly scalp DPC. Germline CDR1 is DFQATT and CDR2 is SNEGSKA (reference sequence). The germline V and J ends were trimmed by 5 bases and 5 bases, with 7 bases remaining between them. The CDR3 is 11 residues long. This clonotype turned up a few times. TCRdb re-called the RACE reads through MiXCR, storing one row per CDR3 protein. The data contain some 97,000 distinct CDR3 sequences, roughly a quarter of them singletons.

The specimen comprised whole blood, sampled in connection with sensitization to the hapten diphenylcyclopropenone (DPC). This chain uses TRBV20-1 with TRBJ2-1; weak D call: TRBD2 (6 bases). The clonotype was recovered from a man aged 40-49 years with alopecia areata. Some clones in this sample may be carry-over from other donors' samples. DNA of the CDR3: TGCAGTGCTCCGGGGGACAATGAGCAGTTCTTC. This codes for CSAPGDNEQFF.